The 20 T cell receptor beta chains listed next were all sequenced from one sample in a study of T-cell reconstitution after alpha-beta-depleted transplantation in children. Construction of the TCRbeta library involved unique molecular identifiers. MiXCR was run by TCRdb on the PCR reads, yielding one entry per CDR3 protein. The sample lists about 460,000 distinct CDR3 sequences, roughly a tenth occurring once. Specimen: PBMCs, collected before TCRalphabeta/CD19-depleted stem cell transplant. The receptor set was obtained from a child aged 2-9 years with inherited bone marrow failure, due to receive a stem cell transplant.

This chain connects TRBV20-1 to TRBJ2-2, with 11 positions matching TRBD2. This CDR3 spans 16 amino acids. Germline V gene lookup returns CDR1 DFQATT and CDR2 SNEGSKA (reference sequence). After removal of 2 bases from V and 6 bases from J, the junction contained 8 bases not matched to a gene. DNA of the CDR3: TGCAGTGCTAGACTAGCGGGAGGAAGATGGGCCGGGGAGCTGTTTTTT. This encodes CSARLAGGRWAGELFF.

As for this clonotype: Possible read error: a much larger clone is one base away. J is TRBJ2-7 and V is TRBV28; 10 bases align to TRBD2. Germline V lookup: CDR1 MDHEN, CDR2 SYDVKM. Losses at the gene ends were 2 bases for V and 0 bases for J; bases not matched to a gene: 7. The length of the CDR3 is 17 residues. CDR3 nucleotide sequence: TGTGCCAGCAGTTTACACGGGACTAGCGCCAGCTCCTACGAGCAGTACGTC. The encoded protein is CASSLHGTSASSYEQYV.

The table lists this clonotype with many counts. This CDR3 is CSARDLGVRQETQYF. The CDR3, as DNA: TGCAGTGCTAGAGATCTTGGGGTGAGGCAAGAGACCCAGTACTTC. This chain links TRBV20-1 with TRBJ2-5, with D uncertain. This CDR3 region has 15 residues. Per the germline V gene, CDR1 is DFQATT and CDR2 is SNEGSKA (reference sequence). Trimming pared 0 bases from V and 2 bases from J, leaving 13 bases between.

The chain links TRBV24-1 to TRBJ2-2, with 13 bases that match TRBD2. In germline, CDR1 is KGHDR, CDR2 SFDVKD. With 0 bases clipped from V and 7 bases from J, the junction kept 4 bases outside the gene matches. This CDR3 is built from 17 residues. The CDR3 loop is CATSDLWTSGSRGELFF. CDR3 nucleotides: TGTGCCACCAGTGATTTGTGGACTAGCGGGAGCCGCGGGGAGCTGTTTTTT.

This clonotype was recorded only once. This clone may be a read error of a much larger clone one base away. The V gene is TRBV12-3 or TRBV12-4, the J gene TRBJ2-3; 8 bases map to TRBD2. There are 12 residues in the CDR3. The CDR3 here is CASRLTGTSKWF. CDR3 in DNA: TGTGCCAGCAGGTTAACCGGGACTAGTAAATGGTTT.

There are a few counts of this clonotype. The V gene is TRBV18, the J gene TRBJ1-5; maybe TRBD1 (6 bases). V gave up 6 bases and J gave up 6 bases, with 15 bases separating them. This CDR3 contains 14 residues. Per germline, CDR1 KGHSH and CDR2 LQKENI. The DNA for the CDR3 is TGTGCCAGCTCTGAGGCGGGGGCAGGTCAGCCCCAGCATTTT. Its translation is CASSEAGAGQPQHF.

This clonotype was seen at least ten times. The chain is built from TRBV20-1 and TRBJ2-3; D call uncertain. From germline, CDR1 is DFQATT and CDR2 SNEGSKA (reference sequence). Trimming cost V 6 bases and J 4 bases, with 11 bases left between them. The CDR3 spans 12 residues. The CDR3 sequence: CSAKVVADTQYF. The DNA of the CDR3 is TGCAGTGCCAAGGTCGTCGCAGATACGCAGTATTTT.

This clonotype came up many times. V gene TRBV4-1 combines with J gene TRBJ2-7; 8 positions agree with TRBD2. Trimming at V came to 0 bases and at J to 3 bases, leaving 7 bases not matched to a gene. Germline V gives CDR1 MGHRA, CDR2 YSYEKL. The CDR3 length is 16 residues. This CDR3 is CASSQDRSGGNYEQYF. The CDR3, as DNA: TGCGCCAGCAGCCAAGATAGAAGCGGGGGAAACTACGAGCAGTACTTC.

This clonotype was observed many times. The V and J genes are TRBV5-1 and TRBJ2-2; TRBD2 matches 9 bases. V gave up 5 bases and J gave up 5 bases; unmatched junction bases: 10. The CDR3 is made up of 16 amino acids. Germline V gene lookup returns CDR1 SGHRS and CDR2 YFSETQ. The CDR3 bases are TGCGCCAGCAGTTTTAGTAGCGGGAGTTTTACCGGGGAGCTGTTTTTT. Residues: CASSFSSGSFTGELFF.

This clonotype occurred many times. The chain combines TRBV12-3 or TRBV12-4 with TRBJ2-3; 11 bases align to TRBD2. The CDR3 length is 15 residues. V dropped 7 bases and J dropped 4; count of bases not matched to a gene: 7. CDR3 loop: CASINSGRAADTQYF. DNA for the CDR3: TGTGCCAGCATCAATAGCGGGAGGGCCGCAGATACGCAGTATTTT.

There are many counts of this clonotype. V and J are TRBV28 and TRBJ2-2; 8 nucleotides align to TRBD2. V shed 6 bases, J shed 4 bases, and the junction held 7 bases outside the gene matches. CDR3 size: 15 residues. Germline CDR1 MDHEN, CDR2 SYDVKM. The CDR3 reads CASSVAGQSTGELFF. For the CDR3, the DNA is TGTGCCAGCAGCGTAGCGGGACAAAGCACCGGGGAGCTGTTTTTT.

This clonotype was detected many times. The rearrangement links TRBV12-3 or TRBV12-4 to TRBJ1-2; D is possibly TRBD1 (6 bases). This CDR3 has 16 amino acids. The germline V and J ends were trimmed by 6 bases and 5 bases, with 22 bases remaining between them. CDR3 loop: CASSNHWGAGEYGYTF. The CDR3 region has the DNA TGTGCCAGCAGCAATCATTGGGGGGCGGGGGAATATGGCTACACCTTC.

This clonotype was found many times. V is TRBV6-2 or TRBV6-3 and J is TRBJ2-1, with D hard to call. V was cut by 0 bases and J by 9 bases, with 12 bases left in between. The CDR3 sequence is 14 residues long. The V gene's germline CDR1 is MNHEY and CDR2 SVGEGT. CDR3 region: CASSYSSRSSEQFF. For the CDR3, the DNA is TGTGCCAGCAGTTACTCATCTAGATCCAGTGAGCAGTTCTTC.

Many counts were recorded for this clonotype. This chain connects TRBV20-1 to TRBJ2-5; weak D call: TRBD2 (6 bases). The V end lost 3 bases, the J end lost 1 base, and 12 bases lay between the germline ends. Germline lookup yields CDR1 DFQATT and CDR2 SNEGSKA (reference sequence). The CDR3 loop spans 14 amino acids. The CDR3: CSASRDSFQETQYF. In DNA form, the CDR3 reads TGCAGTGCTAGTCGGGACTCCTTCCAAGAGACCCAGTACTTC.

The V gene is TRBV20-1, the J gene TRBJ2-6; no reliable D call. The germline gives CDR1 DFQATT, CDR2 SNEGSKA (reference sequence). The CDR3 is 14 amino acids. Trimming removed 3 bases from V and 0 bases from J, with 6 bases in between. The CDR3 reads CSASWRSGANVLTF. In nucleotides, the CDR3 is TGCAGTGCTAGTTGGCGCTCTGGGGCCAACGTCCTGACTTTC.

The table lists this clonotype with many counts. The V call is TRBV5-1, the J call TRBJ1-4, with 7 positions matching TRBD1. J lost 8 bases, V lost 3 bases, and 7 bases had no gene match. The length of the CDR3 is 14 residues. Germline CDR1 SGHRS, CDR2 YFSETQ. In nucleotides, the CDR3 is TGCGCCAGCAGCTCACAGGGGCCCGGAGAAAAACTGTTTTTT. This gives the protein CASSSQGPGEKLFF.

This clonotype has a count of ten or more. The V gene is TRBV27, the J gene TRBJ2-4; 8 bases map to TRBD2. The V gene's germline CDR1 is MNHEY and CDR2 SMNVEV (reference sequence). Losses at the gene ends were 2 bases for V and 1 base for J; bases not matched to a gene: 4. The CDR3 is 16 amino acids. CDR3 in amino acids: CASSLTGGGAKNIQYF. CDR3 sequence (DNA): TGTGCCAGCAGTTTAACGGGGGGGGGTGCCAAAAACATTCAGTACTTC.

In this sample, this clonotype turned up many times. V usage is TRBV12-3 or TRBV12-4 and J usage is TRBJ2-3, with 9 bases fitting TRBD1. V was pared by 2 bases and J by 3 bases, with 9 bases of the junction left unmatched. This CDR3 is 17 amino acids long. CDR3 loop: CASSLRNRDRATDTQYF. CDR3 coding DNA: TGTGCCAGCAGTTTACGTAATCGGGACAGGGCGACAGATACGCAGTATTTT.

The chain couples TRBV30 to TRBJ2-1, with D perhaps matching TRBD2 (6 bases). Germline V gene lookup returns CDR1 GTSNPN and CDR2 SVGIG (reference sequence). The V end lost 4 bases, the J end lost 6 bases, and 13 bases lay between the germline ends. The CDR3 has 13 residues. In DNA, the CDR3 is TGTGCCTGGACACGGGAGTGGGGCAATGAGCAGTTCTTC. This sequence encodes CAWTREWGNEQFF.

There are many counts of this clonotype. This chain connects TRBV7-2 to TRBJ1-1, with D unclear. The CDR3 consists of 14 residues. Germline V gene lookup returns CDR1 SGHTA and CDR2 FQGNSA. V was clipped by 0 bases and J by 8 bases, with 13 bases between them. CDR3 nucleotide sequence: TGTGCCAGCAGCTTAGCTCGCGGAGACTCCGAAGCTTTCTTT. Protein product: CASSLARGDSEAFF.